What follows are 26 T cell receptor beta chains derived from one specimen sequenced in a study of cytomegalovirus exposure and HLA in healthy donors. PCR used 60 Vbeta primers and 13 Jbeta primers. TCRdb's copy holds only in-frame clones and misses some; the assay was immunoSEQ multiplex PCR. The sample contains over 50,000 clones, almost 70% of which appear only once. The sequenced sample was PBMCs. The source of these receptors is a man aged 35 to 55 in good health and CMV-seropositive.

The chain joins TRBV10-3 to TRBJ2-5; 11 nucleotides line up with TRBD1. This CDR3 has 15 residues. Trimming removed 6 bases from V and 2 bases from J; junction bases left unmatched: 5. Germline CDR1 reads ENHRY; CDR2 reads SYGVKD. The CDR3 loop reads CAIRGTGGGQETQYF. The DNA for the CDR3 is TGTGCCATCAGAGGGACAGGGGGGGGGCAAGAGACCCAGTACTTC.

The chain carries TRBV30 and TRBJ1-3; TRBD1 matches 12 bases. The CDR3 consists of 16 residues. V dropped 3 bases and J dropped 2; count of bases not matched to a gene: 5. The germline CDR1 and CDR2 sequences are GTSNPN and SVGIG (reference sequence). The chain's CDR3 is CAWRGQGAKAGNTIYF. CDR3 sequence (DNA): TGTGCCTGGAGGGGACAGGGGGCGAAGGCTGGAAACACCATATATTTT.

This rearrangement joins TRBV9 to TRBJ2-7, with 9 bases identical to TRBD1. The CDR3 runs to 16 residues. Germline V gene lookup returns CDR1 SGDLS and CDR2 YYNGEE. The trim removed 0 bases at V and 1 base at J, leaving 5 bases unmatched. CDR3 sequence reads: CASSVGTGTGSYEQYF. CDR3 in DNA: TGTGCCAGCAGCGTAGGAACCGGGACAGGGTCCTACGAGCAGTACTTC.

This clone came up a few times. V usage is TRBV20-1 and J usage is TRBJ1-5; D is uncertain. Germline V lookup: CDR1 DFQATT, CDR2 SNEGSKA (reference sequence). The CDR3 consists of 9 residues. The ends were cut back, 5 bases at V and 9 bases at J, with 5 bases in the middle. In DNA, the CDR3 is TGCAGTGCTGGGCTGCCCCAGCATTTT. Translation: CSAGLPQHF.

The rearrangement joins TRBV7-9 to TRBJ1-1; D is undetermined. The CDR3 is made up of 14 amino acids. Germline values: CDR1 SEHNR, CDR2 FQNEAQ (reference sequence). V dropped 3 bases and J dropped 4 bases, with 12 bases sitting between them. CDR3 protein: CASSFNSPGTEAFF. CDR3 nucleotide sequence: TGTGCCAGCAGCTTCAATTCCCCGGGCACTGAAGCTTTCTTT.

The chain couples TRBV7-3 to TRBJ2-5; TRBD2 aligns across 7 bases. Germline-derived CDR1 and CDR2 are SGHTA and FQGTGA. After removal of 2 bases from V and 4 bases from J, the junction contained 7 bases not matched to a gene. The CDR3 is 15 residues long. CDR3 residues: CASSLLGGEGETQYF. The CDR3 coding sequence is TGTGCCAGCAGCTTATTAGGCGGGGAGGGAGAGACCCAGTACTTC.

This clone came up once. The genes are TRBV19 and TRBJ2-4, with TRBD1 identical over 7 bases. From germline, CDR1 is LNHDA and CDR2 SQIVND (reference sequence). With V trimmed by 7 bases and J by 0 bases, 9 bases remained unmatched. There are 16 residues in the CDR3. DNA of the CDR3: TGTGCCAGTACAAGGGACAGCCGACTAGCCAAAAACATTCAGTACTTC. It translates to CASTRDSRLAKNIQYF.

Only a few counts were recorded for this clone. This sequence joins TRBV15 and TRBJ2-1, with TRBD1 matching 7 bases. V was clipped by 3 bases and J by 0 bases; unmatched bases: 5. The CDR3 extends over 16 amino acids. Germline loops: CDR1 LNHNV, CDR2 YYDKDF (reference sequence). The CDR3 is CATSRSQGSSYNEQFF. CDR3 nucleotide sequence: TGTGCCACCAGCAGGTCACAGGGGAGCTCCTACAATGAGCAGTTCTTC.

This clone was seen only a few times. The CDR3 bases are TGTGCCAGCCGCCAAGAACAGTCACAAGAGACCCAGTACTTC. Protein sequence: CASRQEQSQETQYF. The V call is TRBV5-4, the J call TRBJ2-5; D uncertain. V was cut by 7 bases and J by 2 bases, with 15 bases left in between. CDR3 size: 14 residues. Germline CDR1 and CDR2: SGHNT and YYREEE (reference sequence).

The CDR3 is CASSSLLLAEAFF. The CDR3, as DNA: TGTGCCAGCAGCTCCCTCCTTCTCGCTGAAGCTTTCTTT. V gene TRBV5-6 combines with J gene TRBJ1-1; D is ambiguous. Trimming removed 3 bases at V and 6 bases at J, with 12 bases between. CDR3 length: 13 amino acids. The germline gives CDR1 SGHDT, CDR2 YYEEEE.

Points on this clone: Other DNA sequences from this sample encode an identical CDR3 as well. The chain employs TRBV5-5 and TRBJ1-1, with D uncertain. The CDR3 spans 13 residues. The V and J ends lost 0 bases and 4 bases respectively, with 7 bases between them. Germline V lookup: CDR1 SGHKS, CDR2 YYEKEE (reference sequence). The CDR3 nucleotides read TGTGCCAGCAGCTTGGGACGGGGCACTGAAGCTTTCTTT. It specifies CASSLGRGTEAFF.

The genes are TRBV4-2 and TRBJ2-1, with TRBD2 identical over 7 bases. Per the germline V gene, CDR1 is LGHNA and CDR2 is YNFKEQ. The V and J ends lost 5 bases and 9 bases, in that order; junction bases with no gene match: 7. The CDR3 consists of 13 residues. This CDR3 is CASSARTSGEQFF. CDR3 nucleotide sequence: TGTGCCAGCAGCGCCCGGACTAGTGGTGAGCAGTTCTTC.

In its sample, this clone was seen a few times. The J gene is TRBJ2-5, the V gene TRBV30; 7 bases align to TRBD1. The J segment lost 1 base and the V segment lost 0 bases, leaving 5 bases of the junction unmatched. There are 15 residues in the CDR3. The germline gives CDR1 GTSNPN, CDR2 SVGIG (reference sequence). Written as DNA, the CDR3 is TGTGCCTGGAGTGTCGTCCGGGACAGCCAAGAGACCCAGTACTTC. Its translation: CAWSVVRDSQETQYF.

The table lists this clone with a few counts. The chain links TRBV29-1 to TRBJ2-7, with a weak D call TRBD2 (6 bases). Between the trimmed V and J ends, which lost 7 bases and 7 bases, there was a span of 20 bases. The CDR3 has 13 amino acids. Germline-derived CDR1 and CDR2 are SQVTM and ANQGSEA. DNA for the CDR3: TGCAGCGGGGGGGACTCTGGAGTGGGTGAGCAGTACTTC. It codes for CSGGDSGVGEQYF.

By its share, this clone is medium-sized. Written as DNA, the CDR3 is TGTGCCAGCTCACCCTCGGACAGGGAACATAATGAAAAACTGTTTTTT. Translating it yields CASSPSDREHNEKLFF. The V call is TRBV18, the J call TRBJ1-4; 8 bases align to TRBD1. Trimming cost V 3 bases and J 4 bases; bases outside gene matches: 7. The germline V gene has CDR1 KGHSH and CDR2 LQKENI. The CDR3 sequence is 16 residues long.

This clone occurred a few times. This chain connects TRBV5-1 to TRBJ2-2, with D hard to call. The CDR3 length is 13 residues. Germline CDR1 and CDR2: SGHRS and YFSETQ. V was shortened by 0 bases and J by 5 bases, with 5 bases between the two germline ends. The CDR3 DNA sequence: TGCGCCAGCAGCTTGGCACTAACCGGGGAGCTGTTTTTT. It encodes CASSLALTGELFF.

The V and J genes are TRBV6-4 and TRBJ2-3, with D tentatively TRBD2 (5 bases). Trimming took 6 bases from V and 1 from J, leaving 17 bases between them. CDR1 and CDR2 from the germline V gene are MRHNA and SNTAGT. The CDR3 is made up of 16 amino acids. The CDR3, as DNA: TGTGCCAGCAGCCCAATAGCTGGAGGAGGCACAGATACGCAGTATTTT. Translation gives CASSPIAGGGTDTQYF.

This sequence joins TRBV27 and TRBJ2-1; 11 nucleotides align to TRBD2. The germline CDR1 and CDR2 sequences are MNHEY and SMNVEV (reference sequence). The CDR3 length is 15 residues. Trimming took 7 bases from V and 5 from J; bases not matched to a gene: 7. CDR3 amino acids: CASTRLAGGDNEQFF. The CDR3 DNA is TGTGCCAGCACCAGATTAGCGGGGGGGGACAATGAGCAGTTCTTC.

The chain is built from TRBV6-1 and TRBJ2-7, with TRBD1 identical over 7 bases. The CDR3 length is 12 residues. Germline loops: CDR1 MNHNS, CDR2 SASEGT. V was pared by 4 bases and J by 12 bases, with 9 bases of the junction left unmatched. The CDR3 DNA reads as TGTGCCAGCAGTGCGTTAAGGGACAGAATGTACTTC. Amino acid sequence: CASSALRDRMYF.

This chain joins TRBV7-2 and TRBJ2-1, with D unclear. V shed 3 bases and J shed 8 bases, with 14 bases lying between them. The CDR3 covers 14 residues. The germline V gene encodes CDR1 SGHTA and CDR2 FQGNSA. The CDR3 nucleotides read TGTGCCAGCAGCTTCTACTCTAAGTCGTATGAGCAGTTCTTC. Its translation is CASSFYSKSYEQFF.

The rearrangement uses TRBV18 and TRBJ2-7, with D possibly matching TRBD2 (6 bases). The V end was cut by 10 bases, the J end by 5 bases, with 18 bases between. Germline V gene data show CDR1 as KGHSH and CDR2 as LQKENI. The CDR3 contains 13 residues. The CDR3 nucleotides read TGTGCCACTCATGGGACTTCCTTCCACGAGCAGTACTTC. It encodes CATHGTSFHEQYF.

The chain links TRBV18 to TRBJ2-7; TRBD2 aligns across 10 bases. V lost 2 bases and J lost 3; bases outside the gene matches: 4. CDR3 size: 15 residues. CDR1 KGHSH and CDR2 LQKENI come from the germline V gene. The CDR3 DNA reads TGTGCCAGCTCACCAGGCACTAGCGGGAACTACGAGCAGTACTTC. It specifies CASSPGTSGNYEQYF.

Only a few counts were recorded for this clone. The rearrangement uses TRBV10-3 and TRBJ1-2, with unresolved D. The CDR3 is made up of 13 amino acids. CDR1 is ENHRY and CDR2 is SYGVKD in the germline V gene. The V end lost 4 bases, the J end lost 2 bases, and 8 bases lay between the germline ends. The CDR3 nucleotides are TGTGCCATCAGTGGTCGGGAGAACTATGGCTACACCTTC. It codes for CAISGRENYGYTF.

The chain links TRBV18 to TRBJ2-1; D remains ambiguous. This CDR3 is built from 15 residues. With 0 bases removed from V and 5 bases from J, the gap between germline ends came to 11 bases. The germline V gene encodes CDR1 KGHSH and CDR2 LQKENI. CDR3 sequence reads: CASSPPSQPNNEQFF. The DNA of the CDR3 is TGTGCCAGCTCACCACCTAGCCAACCAAACAATGAGCAGTTCTTC.

The chain combines TRBV4-1 with TRBJ2-7, with D possibly being TRBD1 (6 bases). With 0 bases removed from V and 4 bases from J, the gap between germline ends came to 16 bases. CDR1 is MGHRA and CDR2 is YSYEKL in the germline V gene. CDR3 length: 16 residues. CDR3 in DNA: TGCGCCAGCAGCCAAGATTTTACAGGGTTGAGGTACGAGCAGTACTTC. Translated, it gives CASSQDFTGLRYEQYF.

This clone was observed many times. This chain connects TRBV7-2 to TRBJ2-1, with TRBD2 matching over 9 bases. Germline V CDR1 and CDR2: SGHTA, FQGNSA. The length of the CDR3 is 14 residues. Trimming cost V 1 base and J 8 bases; bases outside gene matches: 3. CDR3 DNA: TGTGCCAGCAGCTTAGAAGGGACTAGCTATGAGCAGTTCTTC. Protein: CASSLEGTSYEQFF.